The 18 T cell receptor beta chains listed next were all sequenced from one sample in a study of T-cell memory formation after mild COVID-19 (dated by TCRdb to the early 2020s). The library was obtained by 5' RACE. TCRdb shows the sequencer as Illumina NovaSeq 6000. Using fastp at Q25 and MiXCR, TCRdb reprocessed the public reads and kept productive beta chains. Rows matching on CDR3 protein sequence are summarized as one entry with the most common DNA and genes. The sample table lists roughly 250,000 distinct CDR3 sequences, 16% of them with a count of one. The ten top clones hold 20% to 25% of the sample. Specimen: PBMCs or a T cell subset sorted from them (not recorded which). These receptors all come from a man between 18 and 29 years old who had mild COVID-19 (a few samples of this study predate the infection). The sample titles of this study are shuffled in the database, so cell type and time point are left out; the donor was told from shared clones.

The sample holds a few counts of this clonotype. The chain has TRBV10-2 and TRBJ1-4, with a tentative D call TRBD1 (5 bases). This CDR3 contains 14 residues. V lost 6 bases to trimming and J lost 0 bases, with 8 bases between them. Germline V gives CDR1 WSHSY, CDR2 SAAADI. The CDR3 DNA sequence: TGCGCCAGCAGGGACACTGCAACTAATGAAAAACTGTTTTTT. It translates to CASRDTATNEKLFF.

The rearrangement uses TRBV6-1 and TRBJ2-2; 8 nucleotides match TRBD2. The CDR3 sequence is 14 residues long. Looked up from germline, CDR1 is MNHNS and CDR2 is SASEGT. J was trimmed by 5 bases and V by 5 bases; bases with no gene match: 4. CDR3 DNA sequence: TGTGCCAGCAGTATGACTAGCGAGACCGGGGAGCTGTTTTTT. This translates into CASSMTSETGELFF.

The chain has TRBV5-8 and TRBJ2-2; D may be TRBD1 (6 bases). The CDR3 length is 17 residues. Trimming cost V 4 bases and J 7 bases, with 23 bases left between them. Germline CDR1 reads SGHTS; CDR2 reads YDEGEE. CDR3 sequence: CASSPPRGTPFDGELFF. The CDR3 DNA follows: TGTGCCAGCAGCCCGCCTAGGGGGACACCGTTTGACGGGGAGCTGTTTTTT.

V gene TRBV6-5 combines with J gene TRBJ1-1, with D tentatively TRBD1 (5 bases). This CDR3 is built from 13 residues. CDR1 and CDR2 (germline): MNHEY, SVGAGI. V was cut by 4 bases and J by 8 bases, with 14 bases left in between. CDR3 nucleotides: TGTGCCAGCAGTTCACGCACTAGGACAGAAGCTTTCTTT. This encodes CASSSRTRTEAFF.

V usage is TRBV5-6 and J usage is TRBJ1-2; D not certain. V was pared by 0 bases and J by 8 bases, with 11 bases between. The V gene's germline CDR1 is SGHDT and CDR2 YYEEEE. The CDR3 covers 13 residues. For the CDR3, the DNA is TGTGCCAGCAGCTTGGTGGCGGGAAAGGGCTACACCTTC. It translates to CASSLVAGKGYTF.

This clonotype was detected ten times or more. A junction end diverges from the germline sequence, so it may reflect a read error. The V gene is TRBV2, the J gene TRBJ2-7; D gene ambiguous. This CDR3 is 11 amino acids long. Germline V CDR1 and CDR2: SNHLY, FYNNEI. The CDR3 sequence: CASSAAYEQYF. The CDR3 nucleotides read TGCGCCAGCAGTGCCGCCTACGAGCAGTACTTC.

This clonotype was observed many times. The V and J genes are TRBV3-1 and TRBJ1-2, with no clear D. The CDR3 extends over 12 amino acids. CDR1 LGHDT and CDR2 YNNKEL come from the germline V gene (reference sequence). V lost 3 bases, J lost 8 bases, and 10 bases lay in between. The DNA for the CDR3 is TGTGCCAGCAGCCAGGGGAATGGCGGCTACACCTTC. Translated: CASSQGNGGYTF.

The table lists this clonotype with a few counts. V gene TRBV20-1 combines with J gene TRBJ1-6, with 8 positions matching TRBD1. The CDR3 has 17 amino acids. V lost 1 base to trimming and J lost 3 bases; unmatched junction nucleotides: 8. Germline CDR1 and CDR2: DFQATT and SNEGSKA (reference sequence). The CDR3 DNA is TGCAGTGCTAGAGGGAGTCAGGGGGCGAACTATAATTCACCCCTCCACTTT. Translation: CSARGSQGANYNSPLHF.

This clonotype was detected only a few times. CDR3 bases: TGTGCCAGTAGTCTCCGACTGGGCGTGAACTACAATGAGCAGTTCTTC. The encoded protein is CASSLRLGVNYNEQFF. The chain uses TRBV19 and TRBJ2-1; D remains ambiguous. Germline V gives CDR1 LNHDA, CDR2 SQIVND (reference sequence). Trimming removed 5 bases from V and 3 bases from J, with 17 bases in between. This CDR3 comprises 16 residues.

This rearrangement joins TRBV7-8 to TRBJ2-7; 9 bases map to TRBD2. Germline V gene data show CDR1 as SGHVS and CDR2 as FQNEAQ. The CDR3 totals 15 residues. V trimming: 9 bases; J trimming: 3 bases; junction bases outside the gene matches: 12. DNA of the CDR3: TGTGCCAGTAGGCCCTCTGGACTAGCGATCTACGAGCAGTACTTC. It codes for CASRPSGLAIYEQYF.

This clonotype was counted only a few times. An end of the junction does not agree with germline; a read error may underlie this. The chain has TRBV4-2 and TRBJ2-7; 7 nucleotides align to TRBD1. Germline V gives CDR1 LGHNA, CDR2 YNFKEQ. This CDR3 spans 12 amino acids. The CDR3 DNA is TGTGCCAGCAGCCTCCCGGGACAGCAAACAAGCTTC. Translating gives CASSLPGQQTSF.

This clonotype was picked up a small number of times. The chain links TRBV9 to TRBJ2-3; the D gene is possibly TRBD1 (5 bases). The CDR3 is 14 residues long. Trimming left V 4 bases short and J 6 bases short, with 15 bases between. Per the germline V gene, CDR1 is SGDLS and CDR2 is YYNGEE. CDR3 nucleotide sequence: TGTGCCAGCAGCTTCCAGACAGCCATGGATACGCAGTATTTT. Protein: CASSFQTAMDTQYF. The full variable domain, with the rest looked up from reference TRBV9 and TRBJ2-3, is DSGVTQTPKHLITATGQRVTLRCSPRSGDLSVYWYQQSLDQGLQFLIQYYNGEERAKGNILERFSAQQFPDLHSELNLSSLELGDSALYFCASSFQTAMDTQYFGPGTRLTVL.

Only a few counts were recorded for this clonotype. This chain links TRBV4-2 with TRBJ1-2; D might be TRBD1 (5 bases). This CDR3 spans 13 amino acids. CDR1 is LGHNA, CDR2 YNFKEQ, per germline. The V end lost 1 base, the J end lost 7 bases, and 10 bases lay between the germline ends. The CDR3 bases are TGTGCCAGCAGCCAAGCTGGGGACTTTGGCTACACCTTC. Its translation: CASSQAGDFGYTF.

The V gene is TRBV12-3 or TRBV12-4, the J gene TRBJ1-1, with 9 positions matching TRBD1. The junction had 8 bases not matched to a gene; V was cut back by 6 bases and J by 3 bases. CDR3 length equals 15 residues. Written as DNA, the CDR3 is TGTGCCAGCAGCTCCCGGAGGACAGGGGACACTGAAGCTTTCTTT. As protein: CASSSRRTGDTEAFF.

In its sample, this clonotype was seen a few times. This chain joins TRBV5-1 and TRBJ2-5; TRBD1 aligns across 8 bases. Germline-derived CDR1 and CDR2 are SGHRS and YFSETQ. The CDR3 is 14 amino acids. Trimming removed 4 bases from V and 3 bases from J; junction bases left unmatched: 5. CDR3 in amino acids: CASSTGQAKETQYF. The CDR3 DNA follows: TGCGCCAGCAGCACGGGACAGGCAAAAGAGACCCAGTACTTC.

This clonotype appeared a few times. The DNA for the CDR3 is TGTGCCAGCAGTAAGGGATTTGGGGCAGGGGAAAAACTGTTTTTT. It yields the protein CASSKGFGAGEKLFF. This chain uses TRBV27 with TRBJ1-4, with a weak D call TRBD1 (5 bases). Germline V gene sequence: CDR1 MNHEY, CDR2 SMNVEV (reference sequence). The V and J ends lost 5 bases and 8 bases respectively, with 18 bases between them. The CDR3 extends over 15 amino acids.

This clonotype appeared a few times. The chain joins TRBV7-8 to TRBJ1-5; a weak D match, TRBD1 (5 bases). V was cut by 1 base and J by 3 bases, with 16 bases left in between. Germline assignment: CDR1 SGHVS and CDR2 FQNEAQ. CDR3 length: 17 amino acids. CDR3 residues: CASSLVSSGTVNQPQHF. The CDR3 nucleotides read TGTGCCAGCAGCTTAGTGTCCTCGGGGACTGTCAATCAGCCCCAGCATTTT.

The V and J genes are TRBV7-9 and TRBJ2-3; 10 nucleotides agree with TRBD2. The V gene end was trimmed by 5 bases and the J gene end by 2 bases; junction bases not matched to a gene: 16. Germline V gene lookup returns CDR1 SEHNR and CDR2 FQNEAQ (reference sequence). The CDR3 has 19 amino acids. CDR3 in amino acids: CASSPLRQAGGPPTDTQYF. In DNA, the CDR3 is TGTGCCAGCAGCCCTCTTCGGCAAGCGGGGGGGCCCCCCACAGATACGCAGTATTTT.